Below are 26 T cell receptor beta chains sequenced from a single sample in a study of blood T cell repertoires in COVID-19. Some clones are missing from TCRdb's copy, which holds only in-frame ones; the method was immunoSEQ multiplex PCR. The sample includes around 300,000 clones, more than 75% of them seen just once. Source material: peripheral blood. The source of these receptors is a woman aged 30 to 39 who had recovered from COVID-19.

As to this clone: The same CDR3 arises from other DNA sequences in this sample as well. This sequence joins TRBV6-5 and TRBJ2-7; 8 bases are shared with TRBD1. Germline V gives CDR1 MNHEY, CDR2 SVGAGI. Trimming removed 6 bases from V and 0 bases from J; junction bases left unmatched: 1. The CDR3 is 13 residues long. CDR3 amino acids: CASRGTGSYEQYF. DNA for the CDR3: TGTGCCAGCAGAGGGACAGGCTCCTACGAGCAGTACTTC.

This chain uses TRBV29-1 with TRBJ1-3, with 7 bases fitting TRBD1. This CDR3 comprises 13 residues. Trimming took 7 bases from V and 2 from J; bases not matched to a gene: 5. CDR1 and CDR2 (germline): SQVTM, ANQGSEA. DNA for the CDR3: TGCAGCGCTATACAGGGGCCTGGAAACACCATATATTTT. It encodes CSAIQGPGNTIYF.

V and J are TRBV4-1 and TRBJ2-1; 10 bases match TRBD2. CDR1 and CDR2 (germline): MGHRA, YSYEKL. The trim removed 1 base at V and 7 bases at J, leaving 7 bases unmatched. The CDR3 spans 16 residues. CDR3 coding DNA: TGCGCCAGCAGCCAAGGGCTAGCGGGAGTAAAGAATGAGCAGTTCTTC. Its translation: CASSQGLAGVKNEQFF.

V gene TRBV6-5 combines with J gene TRBJ2-4; possible D gene TRBD1, 6 bases. The CDR3 is 13 residues long. Trimming took off 6 bases at V and 6 bases at J, with 12 bases between the two ends. Germline CDR1 is MNHEY and CDR2 is SVGAGI. The DNA of the CDR3 is TGTGCCAGCAGCGATGACAGGAGAAACATTCAGTACTTC. Amino acids: CASSDDRRNIQYF.

The chain links TRBV5-4 to TRBJ2-1; 8 bases map to TRBD2. The CDR3 has 16 residues. Germline V CDR1 and CDR2: SGHNT, YYREEE (reference sequence). Trimming removed 4 bases from V and 3 bases from J; junction bases left unmatched: 9. The CDR3 region is CASSPGGALFYNEQFF. DNA of the CDR3: TGTGCCAGCAGCCCGGGGGGGGCCTTATTCTACAATGAGCAGTTCTTC. Based on the CDR3 plus reference TRBV5-4 and TRBJ2-1, the full variable domain is ETGVTQSPTHLIKTRGQQVTLRCSSQSGHNTVSWYQQALGQGPQFIFQYYREEENGRGNFPPRFSGLQFPNYSSELNVNALELDDSALYLCASSPGGALFYNEQFFGPGTRLTVL.

This chain connects TRBV6-1 to TRBJ1-1; tentatively, D is TRBD1 (5 bases). Germline V gives CDR1 MNHNS, CDR2 SASEGT. The CDR3 totals 15 residues. V was cut by 0 bases and J by 0 bases, with 8 bases left in between. The CDR3 DNA follows: TGTGCCAGCAGTGAAGCTAGGGGTATGAACACTGAAGCTTTCTTT. Translated: CASSEARGMNTEAFF.

The V and J genes are TRBV4-1 and TRBJ1-4; D is unclear. The CDR3 totals 14 residues. Germline CDR1 MGHRA, CDR2 YSYEKL. Trimming pared 0 bases from V and 6 bases from J, leaving 8 bases between. The CDR3 region is CASSQDRQDEKLFF. The DNA of the CDR3 is TGCGCCAGCAGCCAAGATCGGCAGGATGAAAAACTGTTTTTT.

The genes are TRBV11-2 and TRBJ2-1, with 7 bases fitting TRBD2. Trimming at V came to 4 bases and at J to 6 bases, leaving 6 bases not matched to a gene. The germline gives CDR1 SGHAT, CDR2 FQNNGV. The CDR3 loop spans 14 amino acids. For the CDR3, the DNA is TGTGCCAGCAGCTCCACCGGGACTATCAATGAGCAGTTCTTC. Amino acids: CASSSTGTINEQFF.

The chain employs TRBV4-2 and TRBJ2-1; TRBD2 agrees at 8 bases. Unmatched junction bases numbered 8, after V lost 6 bases and J lost 7 bases. This CDR3 has 14 residues. Germline assignment: CDR1 LGHNA and CDR2 YNFKEQ. The CDR3 spells CASSTAGAVNEQFF. CDR3 DNA sequence: TGTGCCAGCAGTACAGCGGGAGCGGTTAATGAGCAGTTCTTC.

This chain connects TRBV19 to TRBJ1-5; 8 positions agree with TRBD1. With V trimmed by 3 bases and J by 3 bases, 7 bases remained unmatched. The germline CDR1 and CDR2 sequences are LNHDA and SQIVND (reference sequence). The CDR3 loop spans 16 amino acids. Here the CDR3 reads CASSMGVGQVNQPQHF. The CDR3 bases are TGTGCCAGTAGTATGGGCGTGGGACAGGTCAATCAGCCCCAGCATTTT.

This chain's CDR3 is CASSLGGGAASTVYGYTF. In nucleotides, the CDR3 is TGTGCCAGCAGCTTAGGAGGGGGCGCGGCTTCGACCGTCTATGGCTACACCTTC. The chain uses TRBV7-9 and TRBJ1-2; 7 bases map to TRBD1. Germline loops: CDR1 SEHNR, CDR2 FQNEAQ (reference sequence). J gave up 4 bases and V 1 base, and 15 bases lay outside the gene matches. This CDR3 region has 18 residues. Looking up the rest from reference TRBV7-9 and TRBJ1-2 gives the full variable domain: DTGVSQNPRHKITKRGQNVTFRCDPISEHNRLYWYRQTLGQGPEFLTYFQNEAQLEKSRLLSDRFSAERPKGSFSTLEIQRTEQGDSAMYLCASSLGGGAASTVYGYTFGSGTRLTVV.

This rearrangement joins TRBV19 to TRBJ2-1; 10 positions agree with TRBD2. Looked up from germline, CDR1 is LNHDA and CDR2 is SQIVND (reference sequence). The CDR3 runs to 14 residues. J was trimmed by 10 bases and V by 8 bases; bases with no gene match: 11. CDR3 residues: CASCSSPSGSEQFF. The CDR3 DNA reads as TGTGCCAGTTGTTCTTCGCCTAGCGGGAGCGAGCAGTTCTTC.

The J gene is TRBJ1-3, the V gene TRBV5-4, with TRBD1 identical over 9 bases. With 4 bases clipped from V and 5 bases from J, the junction kept 4 bases outside the gene matches. This CDR3 region has 14 residues. Germline CDR1 reads SGHNT; CDR2 reads YYREEE (reference sequence). The CDR3 sequence is CASSAGQGRNTIYF. The CDR3 DNA reads as TGTGCCAGCAGCGCCGGACAGGGGAGAAACACCATATATTTT.

The chain carries TRBV9 and TRBJ2-7, with 10 nucleotides matching TRBD1. V shed 3 bases and J 5 bases; nucleotides not matched to a gene: 8. Per germline, CDR1 SGDLS and CDR2 YYNGEE. The CDR3 covers 15 residues. CDR3 sequence: CASSAGGQGRDEQYF. CDR3 nucleotide sequence: TGTGCCAGCAGCGCGGGGGGACAGGGGCGCGACGAGCAGTACTTC.

The chain joins TRBV9 to TRBJ2-3; D unresolved. CDR1 is SGDLS, CDR2 YYNGEE, per germline. This CDR3 has 17 residues. Trimming removed 0 bases at V and 2 bases at J, with 16 bases between. CDR3 sequence: CASSVALTVSPTDTQYF. CDR3 nucleotide sequence: TGTGCCAGCAGCGTAGCTTTGACTGTCAGCCCCACAGATACGCAGTATTTT.

The chain carries TRBV7-6 and TRBJ2-2; possibly TRBD2 for D (6 bases). The CDR3 is made up of 14 amino acids. Per germline, CDR1 SGHVS and CDR2 FNYEAQ. V shed 1 base and J shed 3 bases, with 6 bases lying between them. CDR3 protein: CASSLGDYTGELFF. DNA of the CDR3: TGTGCCAGCAGCTTAGGGGACTACACCGGGGAGCTGTTTTTT.

This chain joins TRBV28 and TRBJ1-1; D unclear. The germline V and J ends were trimmed by 5 bases and 0 bases, with 4 bases remaining between them. This CDR3 spans 12 amino acids. Germline V lookup: CDR1 MDHEN, CDR2 SYDVKM. The CDR3: CASSQMNTEAFF. The CDR3 DNA reads TGTGCCAGCAGTCAGATGAACACTGAAGCTTTCTTT.

CDR3 bases: TGTGCCAGCAGCCAAGAAAGAACAAGGGGGCAAACTGAAGCTTTCTTT. As protein: CASSQERTRGQTEAFF. This chain joins TRBV14 and TRBJ1-1; 7 bases line up with TRBD1. V lost 0 bases, J lost 5 bases, and 9 bases stayed unmatched. The CDR3 has 16 amino acids. Germline V CDR1 and CDR2: SGHDN, FVKESK.

This chain links TRBV6-5 with TRBJ1-1; D unresolved. The CDR3 is made up of 13 amino acids. From germline, CDR1 is MNHEY and CDR2 SVGAGI. V shed 6 bases and J shed 3 bases, with 11 bases lying between them. The chain's CDR3 is CASSTGRDTEAFF. The DNA for the CDR3 is TGTGCCAGCAGCACCGGGAGAGACACTGAAGCTTTCTTT.

This chain links TRBV28 with TRBJ2-3, with 10 nucleotides matching TRBD2. The CDR3 sequence is 14 residues long. Germline trimming cut 6 bases from V and 5 bases from J; bases unmatched to any gene: 5. From germline, CDR1 is MDHEN and CDR2 SYDVKM. CDR3 sequence (DNA): TGTGCCAGCAGACTAGCGGGACTATTAGATACGCAGTATTTT. Its protein product is CASRLAGLLDTQYF.

The chain recombines TRBV9 with TRBJ2-5, with 11 positions matching TRBD2. V was pared by 4 bases and J by 7 bases, with 3 bases of the junction left unmatched. Germline assignment: CDR1 SGDLS and CDR2 YYNGEE. CDR3 size: 13 residues. The CDR3 nucleotides are TGTGCCAGCAGCTACGGGACTAGCGGGACCCAGTACTTC. As protein: CASSYGTSGTQYF.

This chain links TRBV5-4 with TRBJ1-1; 7 bases line up with TRBD1. There are 14 residues in the CDR3. The V gene end was trimmed by 3 bases and the J gene end by 4 bases; junction bases not matched to a gene: 6. In germline, CDR1 is SGHNT, CDR2 YYREEE (reference sequence). The CDR3 sequence is CASSSYTGATEAFF. CDR3 DNA: TGTGCCAGCAGCTCTTATACAGGGGCCACTGAAGCTTTCTTT.

This chain joins TRBV3-1 (or the pseudogene TRBV3-2) and TRBJ1-4, with 9 bases aligning to TRBD1. In germline, CDR1 is LGHDT, CDR2 YNNKEL (reference sequence). J lost 6 bases, V lost 2 bases, and 4 bases had no gene match. The CDR3 consists of 15 residues. CDR3 nucleotide sequence: TGTGCCAGCAGCCAATGGGGACAGGGAGATGAAAAACTGTTTTTT. Translation: CASSQWGQGDEKLFF.

The CDR3 loop reads CASSLYSGDTGELFF. The CDR3 DNA reads TGTGCCAGCAGTTTATACAGCGGTGACACCGGGGAGCTGTTTTTT. The chain carries TRBV6-2 or TRBV6-3 and TRBJ2-2; D is possibly TRBD2 (5 bases). The CDR3 is made up of 15 amino acids. From germline, CDR1 is MNHEY and CDR2 SVGEGT. V dropped 4 bases and J dropped 3 bases, with 12 bases sitting between them.

The rearrangement uses TRBV24-1 and TRBJ2-3; D is perhaps TRBD2 (5 bases). Germline V gives CDR1 KGHDR, CDR2 SFDVKD. The germline V and J ends were trimmed by 7 bases and 2 bases, with 15 bases remaining between them. This CDR3 is built from 15 residues. The CDR3 sequence is CATSGGWPSTDTQYF. DNA for the CDR3: TGTGCCACCAGCGGCGGGTGGCCGTCCACAGATACGCAGTATTTT.

This clone has just one count. V and J are TRBV7-9 and TRBJ2-2, with D perhaps TRBD2 (7 bases). This CDR3 has 16 amino acids. Germline loops: CDR1 SEHNR, CDR2 FQNEAQ (reference sequence). V shed 5 bases and J shed 7 bases, with 20 bases lying between them. This CDR3 is CASSTRTVSGGGELFF. CDR3 nucleotides: TGTGCCAGCAGCACAAGGACAGTTTCGGGAGGCGGGGAGCTGTTTTTT.